Each of the 27 T cell receptor beta chains below was sequenced from the same sample in a study of T cell repertoires in cytomegalovirus infection (dated by TCRdb to about 2019). Sequencing was carried out with an Illumina HiSeq 1500. Clones were called with MiXCR by TCRdb after fastp trimmed the public reads at Q25, and only in-frame beta chains were retained. Rows with a matching CDR3 protein are joined into one entry that keeps the most common DNA and genes. The sample data list some 200,000 distinct CDR3 sequences, and 15% to 20% of these were observed just once. Under 3.5% of the sample belongs to the ten largest clones. Sequenced: PBMCs. The source is a human donor in good health (CMV status not recorded). Some clones in this sample may be carry-over from other donors' samples.

This clonotype was found many times. The rearrangement joins TRBV19 to TRBJ1-1; 9 nucleotides agree with TRBD1. There are 13 residues in the CDR3. The J segment lost 5 bases and the V segment lost 10 bases, leaving 8 bases of the junction unmatched. CDR1 and CDR2 from the germline V gene are LNHDA and SQIVND (reference sequence). The CDR3 coding sequence is TGTGCCACAGGGACAGGGTCTTCGACTGAAGCTTTCTTT. This encodes CATGTGSSTEAFF.

This sequence joins TRBV7-2 and TRBJ1-2; D remains unclear. The germline V gene has CDR1 SGHTA and CDR2 FQGNSA. The CDR3 totals 14 residues. Trimming pared 0 bases from V and 3 bases from J, leaving 8 bases between. The CDR3 loop is CASSLAATDYGYTF. The CDR3 nucleotides are TGTGCCAGCAGCTTAGCGGCGACCGACTATGGCTACACCTTC.

The chain carries TRBV28 and TRBJ1-5; D ambiguous. V was pared by 5 bases and J by 0 bases, with 14 bases between. CDR1 is MDHEN and CDR2 is SYDVKM in the germline V gene. This CDR3 has 16 amino acids. The CDR3 here is CASSPPRENSNQPQHF. CDR3 sequence (DNA): TGTGCCAGCAGTCCCCCCCGTGAGAATAGCAATCAGCCCCAGCATTTT.

This clonotype was found many times. V is TRBV7-8 and J is TRBJ2-3; 10 positions agree with TRBD2. From germline, CDR1 is SGHVS and CDR2 FQNEAQ. V lost 5 bases and J lost 2; bases outside the gene matches: 4. This CDR3 is built from 15 residues. CDR3 sequence: CASSLLAGLTDTQYF. The CDR3 nucleotides are TGTGCCAGCAGCCTACTAGCGGGGCTCACAGATACGCAGTATTTT.

This clonotype was seen only a few times. The chain links TRBV4-1 to TRBJ1-1, with TRBD1 matching over 7 bases. The V segment lost 2 bases and the J segment 0 bases; nucleotides outside the gene matches: 6. Looked up from germline, CDR1 is MGHRA and CDR2 is YSYEKL. The CDR3 is made up of 16 amino acids. CDR3 DNA sequence: TGCGCCAGCAGCCAAATAGGGGGACAGTTGAACACTGAAGCTTTCTTT. Translated, it gives CASSQIGGQLNTEAFF.

This clonotype has ten or more counts. The chain couples TRBV7-2 to TRBJ2-1; D is possibly TRBD1 or TRBD2 (5 bases each). This CDR3 comprises 13 residues. Germline-derived CDR1 and CDR2 are SGHTA and FQGNSA. Trimming took 8 bases from V and 5 from J, leaving 13 bases between them. The CDR3 nucleotides read TGTGCCAGCGACTCTCGGGGCAACAATGAGCAGTTCTTC. Protein: CASDSRGNNEQFF.

This clonotype was picked up a small number of times. The chain employs TRBV14 and TRBJ2-1; no reliable D call. Germline V gene data show CDR1 as SGHDN and CDR2 as FVKESK. The ends were cut back, 8 bases at V and 5 bases at J, with 13 bases in the middle. The CDR3 totals 13 residues. CDR3 DNA: TGTGCCAGCCGACCGCCTAGTCACAATGAGCAGTTCTTC. Protein: CASRPPSHNEQFF.

This clonotype came up many times. The chain joins TRBV11-3 to TRBJ2-2; no clear D. The CDR3 is 15 residues long. Trimming stripped 5 bases from V and 1 base from J, with 11 bases between. Germline-derived CDR1 and CDR2 are SGHNT and YENEEA. Written as DNA, the CDR3 is TGTGCCAGCAGCCCCCGCGTGGGGAACACCGGGGAGCTGTTTTTT. It is translated as CASSPRVGNTGELFF.

This clonotype was counted a single time. The chain recombines TRBV30 with TRBJ1-1; D gene uncertain. This CDR3 region has 12 residues. Germline CDR1 GTSNPN, CDR2 SVGIG (reference sequence). Trimming removed 3 bases at V and 0 bases at J, with 5 bases between. CDR3 bases: TGTGCCTGGAGGGAGGTGAACACTGAAGCTTTCTTT. This translates into CAWREVNTEAFF.

CDR3 bases: TGCGCCAGCAGCTTGGAGTGGGATACGCAGTATTTT. Translating it yields CASSLEWDTQYF. V and J are TRBV5-1 and TRBJ2-3, with D unresolved. The CDR3 consists of 12 residues. V lost 0 bases to trimming and J lost 6 bases, with 5 bases between them. The germline V gene encodes CDR1 SGHRS and CDR2 YFSETQ.

This clonotype came up many times. The rearrangement links TRBV5-1 to TRBJ1-1; D is unresolved. With 4 bases removed from V and 4 bases from J, the gap between germline ends came to 17 bases. CDR1 is SGHRS, CDR2 YFSETQ, per germline. CDR3 length equals 15 residues. Here the CDR3 reads CASSEGVRGGTEAFF. CDR3 DNA: TGCGCCAGCAGCGAAGGAGTGCGGGGTGGCACTGAAGCTTTCTTT.

V usage is TRBV7-6 and J usage is TRBJ1-1; D perhaps matches TRBD1 (5 bases). Germline V gene lookup returns CDR1 SGHVS and CDR2 FNYEAQ. Trimming stripped 3 bases from V and 5 bases from J, with 16 bases between. The CDR3 is 15 residues long. The CDR3 region has the DNA TGTGCCAGCAGCTTTTTAGGGGTCGGGGGTACTGAAGCTTTCTTT. It translates to CASSFLGVGGTEAFF. Full variable domain (rest looked up from reference TRBV7-6 and TRBJ1-1): GAGVSQSPRYKVTKRGQDVALRCDPISGHVSLYWYRQALGQGPEFLTYFNYEAQQDKSGLPNDRFSAERPEGSISTLTIQRTEQRDSAMYRCASSFLGVGGTEAFFGQGTRLTVV.

The V gene is TRBV7-9, the J gene TRBJ1-2, with 10 bases lining up with TRBD1. CDR1 is SEHNR, CDR2 FQNEAQ, per germline (reference sequence). The trim removed 7 bases at V and 5 bases at J, leaving 10 bases unmatched. The length of the CDR3 is 15 residues. CDR3 protein: CASTPGTGARYGYTF. The CDR3 DNA is TGTGCCAGCACCCCCGGGACAGGGGCCCGATATGGCTACACCTTC.

Many counts were recorded for this clonotype. The V gene is TRBV7-2, the J gene TRBJ1-1; no reliable D call. Germline-derived CDR1 and CDR2 are SGHTA and FQGNSA. The CDR3 is made up of 16 amino acids. Trimming removed 4 bases from V and 1 base from J, with 16 bases in between. Here the CDR3 reads CASSSPGWEPNTEAFF. CDR3 in DNA: TGTGCCAGCAGCTCCCCAGGCTGGGAGCCGAACACTGAAGCTTTCTTT.

On this clonotype: A much larger clone differs by one base, so this may be a read error. This chain connects TRBV7-2 to TRBJ1-1; 9 bases line up with TRBD1. The CDR3 is 16 amino acids. CDR1 SGHTA and CDR2 FQGNSA come from the germline V gene. The CDR3 loop reads CASSLAGTGQRTETFF. The CDR3 DNA sequence: TGTGCCAGCAGCTTAGCTGGGACAGGGCAAAGGACTGAAACTTTCTTT.

The rearrangement joins TRBV5-1 to TRBJ2-1, with D perhaps TRBD1 (6 bases). The CDR3 runs to 17 residues. Per germline, CDR1 SGHRS and CDR2 YFSETQ. V was shortened by 4 bases and J by 0 bases, with 17 bases between the two germline ends. This CDR3 is CASSGWGQKSSYNEQFF. As DNA, the CDR3 is TGCGCCAGCAGCGGATGGGGGCAGAAGAGCTCCTACAATGAGCAGTTCTTC. The variable domain in full, with the rest retrieved from reference TRBV5-1 and TRBJ2-1, is KAGVTQTPRYLIKTRGQQVTLSCSPISGHRSVSWYQQTPGQGLQFLFEYFSETQRNKGNFPGRFSGRQFSNSRSEMNVSTLELGDSALYLCASSGWGQKSSYNEQFFGPGTRLTVL.

The rearrangement uses TRBV13 and TRBJ1-2, with TRBD1 matching 12 bases. CDR3 length: 14 residues. Germline assignment: CDR1 PRHDT and CDR2 FYEKMQ (reference sequence). V was clipped by 5 bases and J by 8 bases; unmatched bases: 6. The CDR3 spells CASSTGQGAGGYTF. CDR3 nucleotides: TGTGCCAGCAGCACGGGACAGGGGGCGGGAGGCTACACCTTC.

Ten or more counts support this clonotype. The chain carries TRBV7-6 and TRBJ1-1; D is possibly TRBD1 (6 bases). V lost 0 bases, J lost 1 base, and 6 bases lay in between. CDR1 is SGHVS and CDR2 is FNYEAQ in the germline V gene. The CDR3 totals 14 residues. The CDR3 nucleotides are TGTGCCAGCAGCTTAGCGACAGGGAACACTGAAGCTTTCTTT. Amino acid sequence: CASSLATGNTEAFF.

The chain recombines TRBV19 with TRBJ1-2, with D uncertain. The CDR3 extends over 13 amino acids. Germline V gene lookup returns CDR1 LNHDA and CDR2 SQIVND (reference sequence). The V end was cut by 7 bases, the J end by 0 bases, with 9 bases between. CDR3 loop: CASTMGANYGYTF. As DNA, the CDR3 is TGTGCCAGTACCATGGGAGCTAACTATGGCTACACCTTC.

As DNA, the CDR3 is TGCAGTGCTAGTGAACTAGCGGGGACAGTGGGGCAGTACTTC. Amino acid sequence: CSASELAGTVGQYF. The chain joins TRBV20-1 to TRBJ2-7; 10 bases fit TRBD2. Germline CDR1 and CDR2: DFQATT and SNEGSKA (reference sequence). V was clipped by 3 bases and J by 9 bases; unmatched bases: 11. This CDR3 has 14 residues.

V gene TRBV6-6 combines with J gene TRBJ1-5; D gene unclear. CDR1 and CDR2 from the germline V gene are MNHNY and SVGAGI (reference sequence). V was shortened by 5 bases and J by 3 bases, with 17 bases between the two germline ends. The length of the CDR3 is 16 residues. This CDR3 reads CASSPQALRPNQPQHF. CDR3 sequence (DNA): TGTGCCAGCAGTCCCCAAGCCTTACGGCCCAATCAGCCCCAGCATTTT.

The CDR3 loop is CASSDGQTPYEQYF. The CDR3 DNA follows: TGCGCCAGCAGCGACGGACAGACTCCCTACGAGCAGTACTTC. The V and J genes are TRBV5-1 and TRBJ2-7; a weak D match, TRBD1 (6 bases). CDR1 and CDR2 from the germline V gene are SGHRS and YFSETQ. The length of the CDR3 is 14 residues. V lost 4 bases, J lost 2 bases, and 13 bases lay in between. Based on the CDR3 plus reference TRBV5-1 and TRBJ2-7, the full variable domain is KAGVTQTPRYLIKTRGQQVTLSCSPISGHRSVSWYQQTPGQGLQFLFEYFSETQRNKGNFPGRFSGRQFSNSRSEMNVSTLELGDSALYLCASSDGQTPYEQYFGPGTRLTVT.

The J gene is TRBJ2-5, the V gene TRBV12-3 or TRBV12-4, with 8 nucleotides matching TRBD2. The CDR3 is made up of 14 amino acids. The J segment lost 5 bases and the V segment lost 3 bases, leaving 5 bases of the junction unmatched. CDR3 in amino acids: CASSFAGGGETQYF. CDR3 nucleotide sequence: TGTGCCAGCAGTTTTGCGGGAGGCGGGGAGACCCAGTACTTC.

This clonotype has ten or more counts. V is TRBV7-2 and J is TRBJ2-1; a weak D match, TRBD1 (6 bases). This CDR3 spans 15 amino acids. Trimming pared 2 bases from V and 2 bases from J, leaving 10 bases between. Germline V gives CDR1 SGHTA, CDR2 FQGNSA. CDR3 loop: CASSLSGTTYNEQFF. CDR3 sequence (DNA): TGTGCCAGCAGCTTAAGTGGGACAACCTACAATGAGCAGTTCTTC.

This clonotype was found a few times. The V and J genes are TRBV19 and TRBJ2-1, with 13 nucleotides matching TRBD2. The trim removed 5 bases at V and 9 bases at J, leaving 4 bases unmatched. Looked up from germline, CDR1 is LNHDA and CDR2 is SQIVND (reference sequence). CDR3 length equals 14 residues. In DNA, the CDR3 is TGTGCCAGTAGTCATACTAGCGGGAGGGGTGAGCAGTTCTTC. This sequence encodes CASSHTSGRGEQFF.

This clonotype has only a few counts. This sequence joins TRBV5-1 and TRBJ2-7; 8 bases align to TRBD1. Per germline, CDR1 SGHRS and CDR2 YFSETQ. The junction had 9 bases not matched to a gene; V was cut back by 4 bases and J by 0 bases. CDR3 length equals 16 residues. DNA for the CDR3: TGCGCCAGCAGCCTGAAGACAGGGGCAAGCTCCTACGAGCAGTACTTC. This gives the protein CASSLKTGASSYEQYF.

Only a few counts were recorded for this clonotype. This chain connects TRBV2 to TRBJ1-2; TRBD1 matches at 7 bases. The CDR3 runs 14 residues. The V gene end was trimmed by 6 bases and the J gene end by 8 bases; junction bases not matched to a gene: 12. Germline V gene lookup returns CDR1 SNHLY and CDR2 FYNNEI. The DNA of the CDR3 is TGTGCCAGCAGAGCGTCCGGGACAGCTATGGGCTACACCTTC. Its protein is CASRASGTAMGYTF.